This T cell receptor (beta chain) is from a study of cytomegalovirus exposure and HLA in healthy donors. Findings and limits, study-wide: The authors excluded some V segments, including TRBV6-2 and TRBV6-3, as indistinguishable.

As for this clone: Its antigen remains unidentified.

It was with 60 Vbeta and 13 Jbeta primers that the PCR ran. Libraries were prepared by immunoSEQ multiplex PCR; TCRdb keeps only in-frame clonotypes and omits some of them. The sample has roughly 180,000 clones; around 75% are singletons. V dropped 5 bases and J dropped 2 bases, with 15 bases sitting between them. The CDR3 runs 15 residues. CDR1 is SGHAT and CDR2 is FQNNGV in the germline V gene. The V and J genes are TRBV11-2 and TRBJ2-5, with TRBD2 as a possible D gene (6 bases). The receptor's source is a female donor in good health and CMV-seronegative. The sample consisted of PBMCs. In DNA, the CDR3 is TGTGCCAGCAGCCCAAGGACCGGGGGACAAGAGACCCAGTACTTC. Protein: CASSPRTGGQETQYF.